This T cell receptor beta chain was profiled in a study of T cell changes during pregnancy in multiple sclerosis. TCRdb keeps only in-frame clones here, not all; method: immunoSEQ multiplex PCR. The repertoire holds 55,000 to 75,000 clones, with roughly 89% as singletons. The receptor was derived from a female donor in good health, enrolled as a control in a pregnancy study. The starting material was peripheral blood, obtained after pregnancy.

The CDR3 DNA reads TGTGCCAGCAGCCAAGCCGGGACAGGGAACTATGGCTACACCTTC. This codes for CASSQAGTGNYGYTF. This chain joins TRBV14 and TRBJ1-2; 9 bases are shared with TRBD1. Germline lookup yields CDR1 SGHDN and CDR2 FVKESK. CDR3 size: 15 residues. The junction had 2 bases not matched to a gene; V was cut back by 1 base and J by 2 bases.